One and the same sample provided the 32 T cell receptor beta chains below, sequenced in a study of monozygotic twins with inflammatory bowel disease. TCRdb re-called the 5' RACE reads, yielding one record per CDR3 amino acid sequence without DNA. This sample lists 350,000 to 550,000 distinct CDR3 sequences; its ten largest clones have 2.4%. Sequenced input: blood. These TCRs come from a human donor with ulcerative colitis or Crohn's disease, or a healthy co-twin of an affected twin (not recorded which).

This chain links TRBV7-6 with TRBJ2-7; TCRdb's D call, TRBD2, is unchecked because there is no DNA. The CDR3 is 16 amino acids. CDR1 and CDR2 from the germline V gene are SGHVS and FNYEAQ. The CDR3 region is CASSLGTSGSGYEQYF.

The chain employs TRBV28 and TRBJ2-7; with no DNA, the TCRdb D assignment of TRBD1 cannot be verified. Germline CDR1 MDHEN, CDR2 SYDVKM. The CDR3 spans 16 residues. The CDR3 protein is CASSLWDRGKPYEQYF. Combining the CDR3 with reference TRBV28 and TRBJ2-7 gives the whole variable domain DVKVTQSSRYLVKRTGEKVFLECVQDMDHENMFWYRQDPGLGLRLIYFSYDVKMKEKGDIPEGYSVSREKKERFSLILESASTNQTSMYLCASSLWDRGKPYEQYFGPGTRLTVT.

The V and J genes are TRBV10-3 and TRBJ2-5; TCRdb's D gene call, TRBD1, goes unchecked for lack of DNA. The CDR3 runs to 12 residues. Germline V gene sequence: CDR1 ENHRY, CDR2 SYGVKD. CDR3: CAISDEGETQYF.

This chain joins TRBV5-1 and TRBJ2-5. Germline V gives CDR1 SGHRS, CDR2 YFSETQ. The CDR3 totals 16 residues. This CDR3 reads CASSLRVGGSTETQYF. The full variable domain, its missing parts supplied by reference TRBV5-1 and TRBJ2-5, is KAGVTQTPRYLIKTRGQQVTLSCSPISGHRSVSWYQQTPGQGLQFLFEYFSETQRNKGNFPGRFSGRQFSNSRSEMNVSTLELGDSALYLCASSLRVGGSTETQYFGPGTRLLVL.

The chain carries TRBV7-7 and TRBJ2-5; there is no DNA to check the TCRdb D call of TRBD2. Germline V gives CDR1 SSHAT, CDR2 FNYEAQ (reference sequence). This CDR3 is built from 14 residues. CDR3 sequence: CASTSDSSEKTQYF.

The gene calls are TRBV27 and TRBJ2-7; lacking DNA, the TRBD2 call made by TCRdb goes unchecked. The CDR3 is 15 amino acids. The germline V gene has CDR1 MNHEY and CDR2 SMNVEV (reference sequence). The CDR3 spells CASSPRLAGPYEQYF.

The V and J genes are TRBV29-1 and TRBJ2-1; the TCRdb call, TRBD1, lacks DNA for checking. CDR3 size: 13 residues. Per the germline V gene, CDR1 is SQVTM and CDR2 is ANQGSEA. The CDR3 is CSVLGGVNNEQFF.

CDR3 loop: CASSQGPGLAGGGSYNEQFF. The chain recombines TRBV4-2 with TRBJ2-1; TCRdb proposes TRBD2, but this gene call is untestable without DNA. This CDR3 comprises 20 residues. Germline lookup yields CDR1 LGHNA and CDR2 YNFKEQ.

CDR3 sequence: CASSLTSGGVVEQFF. This chain connects TRBV7-8 to TRBJ2-1; TCRdb lists TRBD2, though no DNA is available to test this call. Germline CDR1 and CDR2: SGHVS and FQNEAQ. The CDR3 totals 15 residues.

CDR3: CASSRGDRMNQPQHF. The chain links TRBV12-3 or TRBV12-4 to TRBJ1-5; there is no DNA to check the TCRdb D call of TRBD1. The CDR3 runs to 15 residues.

The chain couples TRBV5-1 to TRBJ2-3; the TCRdb D gene call, TRBD2, has no DNA to confirm it. CDR1 is SGHRS and CDR2 is YFSETQ in the germline V gene. CDR3 length: 16 residues. The CDR3 reads CASSPGLAGGIDTQYF.

This sequence joins TRBV7-2 and TRBJ2-3. Germline CDR1 and CDR2: SGHTA and FQGNSA. The CDR3 runs to 15 residues. CDR3 region: CASSPTLKRTDTQYF.

CDR3 loop: CASSRLVEGETQYF. V is TRBV7-9 and J is TRBJ2-5; TCRdb returns TRBD2, unconfirmable since there is no DNA. The length of the CDR3 is 14 residues. Per germline, CDR1 SEHNR and CDR2 FQNEAQ (reference sequence).

V gene TRBV12-3 or TRBV12-4 combines with J gene TRBJ2-7; the TCRdb call, TRBD2, lacks DNA for checking. The CDR3 is 15 amino acids. Here the CDR3 reads CASTWTSGSAYEQYF.

The chain employs TRBV20-1 and TRBJ1-2; the TCRdb D gene call, TRBD1, has no DNA to confirm it. Germline V lookup: CDR1 DFQATT, CDR2 SNEGSKA (reference sequence). The CDR3 contains 15 residues. This CDR3 reads CSARDLGQDNYGYTF.

The chain joins TRBV20-1 to TRBJ2-2; checking the TCRdb D call of TRBD1 is not possible without DNA. The CDR3 is 16 residues long. Germline CDR1 reads DFQATT; CDR2 reads SNEGSKA (reference sequence). The chain's CDR3 is CSAAPGTGGWGGELFF.

The rearrangement uses TRBV7-9 and TRBJ2-5; the D call from TCRdb, TRBD2, cannot be confirmed without DNA. The CDR3 is 13 amino acids. Germline V gene sequence: CDR1 SEHNR, CDR2 FQNEAQ (reference sequence). The CDR3 here is CASRSAEEETQYF.

The chain employs TRBV7-8 and TRBJ1-1; TCRdb's D call of TRBD1 is untestable without DNA. The CDR3 is 15 amino acids. Germline-derived CDR1 and CDR2 are SGHVS and FQNEAQ. The CDR3 here is CASSPGGGWGTEAFF. The variable domain in full, with the rest retrieved from reference TRBV7-8 and TRBJ1-1, is GAGVSQSPRYKVAKRGQDVALRCDPISGHVSLFWYQQALGQGPEFLTYFQNEAQLDKSGLPSDRFFAERPEGSVSTLKIQRTQQEDSAVYLCASSPGGGWGTEAFFGQGTRLTVV.

The V and J genes are TRBV12-3 or TRBV12-4 and TRBJ1-2; the TCRdb D gene call, TRBD1, has no DNA to confirm it. The CDR3 has 13 amino acids. This CDR3 is CASSPTENYGYTF.

This chain connects TRBV20-1 to TRBJ1-6; without DNA, the TCRdb call of TRBD1 cannot be checked. Germline V CDR1 and CDR2: DFQATT, SNEGSKA (reference sequence). This CDR3 has 15 residues. CDR3 in amino acids: CSAGTQGFDNSPLHF.

The chain links TRBV5-1 to TRBJ2-1; with no DNA, the TCRdb D assignment of TRBD2 cannot be verified. Germline V gives CDR1 SGHRS, CDR2 YFSETQ. This CDR3 is 17 amino acids long. The CDR3 sequence: CASSWANTTSGVNEQFF.

The rearrangement joins TRBV29-1 to TRBJ2-1; TCRdb selects TRBD2, and the lack of DNA leaves this call unchecked. CDR1 and CDR2 from the germline V gene are SQVTM and ANQGSEA. The CDR3 spans 13 residues. CDR3 residues: CSGGGGGYNEQFF.

V gene TRBV7-9 combines with J gene TRBJ1-3; TCRdb picks TRBD1, but there is no DNA to check that call. This CDR3 region has 14 residues. Per germline, CDR1 SEHNR and CDR2 FQNEAQ (reference sequence). CDR3 amino acids: CASSPGQYGNTIYF.

The V gene is TRBV28, the J gene TRBJ1-2; the TRBD1 assignment by TCRdb is unverifiable without DNA. Germline assignment: CDR1 MDHEN and CDR2 SYDVKM. This CDR3 has 13 amino acids. The CDR3: CASSLSWRTSPAF.

CDR3 sequence reads: CASSESAGDNEKLFF. The chain carries TRBV25-1 and TRBJ1-4; the D call from TCRdb, TRBD1, cannot be confirmed without DNA. This CDR3 has 15 amino acids. The V gene's germline CDR1 is MGHDK and CDR2 SYGVNS.

The chain joins TRBV4-3 to TRBJ2-6. The CDR3 length is 16 residues. Germline CDR1 and CDR2: LGHNA and YSLEER. CDR3 loop: CASSQSGSSGANVLTF.

The chain couples TRBV19 to TRBJ2-3. There are 15 residues in the CDR3. From germline, CDR1 is LNHDA and CDR2 SQIVND (reference sequence). This chain's CDR3 is CASSIDRRGPDTQYF.

The chain combines TRBV3-1 with TRBJ1-5; the D call of TRBD1 rests on TCRdb alone, since no DNA is present to check it. The CDR3 has 14 residues. CDR1 and CDR2 (germline): LGHDT, YNNKEL (reference sequence). The CDR3 region is CASSPDRQNQPQHF.

The V call is TRBV11-2, the J call TRBJ2-7; without DNA, the TCRdb call of TRBD1 cannot be checked. Looked up from germline, CDR1 is SGHAT and CDR2 is FQNNGV. The CDR3 spans 17 residues. The CDR3 protein is CASSPRLGTGGSSEQYF.

The chain uses TRBV20-1 and TRBJ2-5; lacking DNA, the TRBD2 call made by TCRdb goes unchecked. The CDR3 contains 13 residues. Germline V gene data show CDR1 as DFQATT and CDR2 as SNEGSKA (reference sequence). The CDR3 region is CSAPGLNQETQYF.

CDR3: CASSVRSGTSYEQYF. V usage is TRBV4-1 and J usage is TRBJ2-7; without DNA, the TCRdb call of TRBD2 cannot be checked. Per germline, CDR1 MGHRA and CDR2 YSYEKL. This CDR3 spans 15 amino acids.

V is TRBV4-1 and J is TRBJ2-7. CDR1 MGHRA and CDR2 YSYEKL come from the germline V gene. This CDR3 contains 14 residues. The CDR3: CASSQDVRVYEQYF.